These 27 T cell receptor beta chains were all obtained from the same sample, sequenced in a study of blood T cell repertoires in COVID-19. Clones were read by immunoSEQ multiplex PCR, and TCRdb kept only the in-frame ones, dropping some. The table records 250,000 or so clones, approximately 90% of them present only once. Sequenced: PBMCs or T cells enriched from blood (not recorded which). These receptors came from a middle-aged man who had been exposed to COVID-19.

The rearrangement links TRBV7-9 to TRBJ2-1; a weak D match, TRBD2 (6 bases). With 4 bases removed from V and 8 bases from J, the gap between germline ends came to 12 bases. CDR1 SEHNR and CDR2 FQNEAQ come from the germline V gene (reference sequence). The CDR3 has 13 residues. In nucleotides, the CDR3 is TGTGCCAGCAGCTCGCGACTAGAAGATGAGCAGTTCTTC. It is translated as CASSSRLEDEQFF.

This clone has just one count. The V gene is TRBV10-3, the J gene TRBJ2-2, with 7 bases identical to TRBD1. Losses at the gene ends were 5 bases for V and 4 bases for J; bases not matched to a gene: 10. Germline V lookup: CDR1 ENHRY, CDR2 SYGVKD. The CDR3 extends over 16 amino acids. In DNA, the CDR3 is TGTGCCATCAGTCCGGACAGGTCTTTCCTCACCGGGGAGCTGTTTTTT. Encoded protein: CAISPDRSFLTGELFF.

V and J are TRBV4-2 and TRBJ2-7; TRBD2 matches at 10 bases. The ends lost 4 bases at V and 6 bases at J; junction bases unmatched: 6. The germline gives CDR1 LGHNA, CDR2 YNFKEQ. This CDR3 has 14 amino acids. CDR3 residues: CASSPSSGSGEQYF. The CDR3 DNA reads TGTGCCAGCAGCCCCTCTAGCGGGAGCGGCGAGCAGTACTTC.

The chain links TRBV4-3 to TRBJ2-1; TRBD2 might be the D (6 bases). CDR3 length equals 17 residues. Germline CDR1 is LGHNA and CDR2 is YSLEER. V was shortened by 0 bases and J by 2 bases, with 14 bases between the two germline ends. The DNA of the CDR3 is TGCGCCAGCAGCCAAGATCCCGCGGGATTGACCTACAATGAGCAGTTCTTC. Translation gives CASSQDPAGLTYNEQFF.

The rearrangement joins TRBV6-5 to TRBJ2-1; 10 bases fit TRBD2. The junction had 3 bases not matched to a gene; V was cut back by 6 bases and J by 7 bases. The CDR3 has 13 residues. Germline V gene lookup returns CDR1 MNHEY and CDR2 SVGAGI. DNA for the CDR3: TGTGCCAGCAGCCCAGCGGGAGGGAATGAGCAGTTCTTC. Translation: CASSPAGGNEQFF.

The V call is TRBV6-5, the J call TRBJ2-2; 7 bases are a match to TRBD1. V was pared by 8 bases and J by 4 bases, with 10 bases of the junction left unmatched. The CDR3 has 15 amino acids. Germline V gives CDR1 MNHEY, CDR2 SVGAGI. The CDR3 sequence: CASATGTVITGELFF. CDR3 DNA sequence: TGTGCCAGCGCAACCGGGACAGTAATCACCGGGGAGCTGTTTTTT.

V usage is TRBV5-6 and J usage is TRBJ1-5; D unresolved. The germline gives CDR1 SGHDT, CDR2 YYEEEE. CDR3 length equals 14 residues. The V and J ends lost 3 bases and 4 bases respectively, with 11 bases between them. The CDR3 here is CASSSVILNQPQHF. In DNA, the CDR3 is TGTGCCAGCAGCTCAGTTATCTTGAATCAGCCCCAGCATTTT.

The J gene is TRBJ1-2, the V gene TRBV19, with D possibly matching TRBD1 (5 bases). Trimming removed 3 bases at V and 0 bases at J, with 8 bases between. Germline V gene sequence: CDR1 LNHDA, CDR2 SQIVND (reference sequence). The CDR3 is 14 residues long. CDR3 bases: TGTGCCAGTAGTATCAGCAGGGCTAACTATGGCTACACCTTC. Translating gives CASSISRANYGYTF.

The chain joins TRBV11-3 to TRBJ1-6; 7 bases map to TRBD1. Germline assignment: CDR1 SGHNT and CDR2 YENEEA. Losses at the gene ends were 5 bases for V and 6 bases for J; bases not matched to a gene: 10. The CDR3 runs 16 residues. The CDR3 coding sequence is TGTGCCAGCAGCCTAATGGGGACAGAGAGTAATTCACCCCTCCACTTT. Its protein is CASSLMGTESNSPLHF.

The chain employs TRBV19 and TRBJ1-2; a possible D gene is TRBD1 (6 bases). With 6 bases removed from V and 3 bases from J, the gap between germline ends came to 14 bases. The length of the CDR3 is 14 residues. Looked up from germline, CDR1 is LNHDA and CDR2 is SQIVND (reference sequence). CDR3 nucleotide sequence: TGTGCCAGTAGAGGACAGTTGGGAGACTATGGCTACACCTTC. It yields the protein CASRGQLGDYGYTF.

V gene TRBV7-8 combines with J gene TRBJ2-2; TRBD2 matches at 14 bases. The CDR3 extends over 18 amino acids. The junction had 8 bases not matched to a gene; V was cut back by 3 bases and J by 5 bases. Germline CDR1 reads SGHVS; CDR2 reads FQNEAQ. CDR3: CASSLTTSGRARTGELFF. In DNA, the CDR3 is TGTGCCAGCAGCTTGACGACTAGCGGGAGGGCCAGGACCGGGGAGCTGTTTTTT.

The chain uses TRBV28 and TRBJ2-7; 9 positions agree with TRBD2. The length of the CDR3 is 15 residues. Germline V CDR1 and CDR2: MDHEN, SYDVKM. Trimming removed 3 bases from V and 0 bases from J; junction bases left unmatched: 3. CDR3 residues: CASSLAGGASYEQYF. The CDR3 DNA reads as TGTGCCAGCAGTTTGGCGGGAGGGGCCTCCTACGAGCAGTACTTC.

The rearrangement links TRBV6-5 to TRBJ2-1, with D possibly being TRBD1 (6 bases). With 4 bases removed from V and 8 bases from J, the gap between germline ends came to 12 bases. The germline CDR1 and CDR2 sequences are MNHEY and SVGAGI. There are 13 residues in the CDR3. Here the CDR3 DNA reads TGTGCCAGCAGTTTACAGGGTATCGATGAGCAGTTCTTC. It encodes CASSLQGIDEQFF.

The V and J genes are TRBV28 and TRBJ2-5; tentatively, D is TRBD1 (6 bases). The CDR3 extends over 15 amino acids. The V gene lost 7 bases and the J gene lost 3 bases, with 18 bases spanning the gap. CDR1 MDHEN and CDR2 SYDVKM come from the germline V gene. The CDR3 sequence is CASNEGGRWEETQYF. In nucleotides, the CDR3 is TGTGCCAGCAACGAAGGGGGAAGATGGGAAGAGACCCAGTACTTC.

This chain joins TRBV3-1 (or the pseudogene TRBV3-2) and TRBJ2-7; a possible D gene is TRBD2 (6 bases). Trimming removed 6 bases from V and 0 bases from J, with 9 bases in between. The CDR3 loop spans 13 amino acids. In germline, CDR1 is LGHDT, CDR2 YNNKEL (reference sequence). For the CDR3, the DNA is TGTGCCAGCAGTGTAGCGGTCTCCTACGAGCAGTACTTC. As protein: CASSVAVSYEQYF.

V is TRBV7-9 and J is TRBJ2-3; a possible D gene is TRBD2 (5 bases). The germline gives CDR1 SEHNR, CDR2 FQNEAQ (reference sequence). The CDR3 length is 13 residues. V lost 8 bases and J 2 bases, leaving 11 bases between the germline ends. CDR3 residues: CASADGDTDTQYF. The CDR3 bases are TGTGCCAGCGCCGACGGGGACACAGATACGCAGTATTTT.

This chain uses TRBV19 with TRBJ1-2; 7 positions match TRBD1. This CDR3 contains 16 residues. Germline loops: CDR1 LNHDA, CDR2 SQIVND (reference sequence). Losses at the gene ends were 1 base for V and 4 bases for J; bases not matched to a gene: 9. CDR3 residues: CASSIASTGSGYGYTF. CDR3 bases: TGTGCCAGTAGTATAGCCTCGACAGGGTCAGGCTATGGCTACACCTTC.

This chain uses TRBV6-2 or TRBV6-3 with TRBJ2-1, with D hard to call. V was cut by 2 bases and J by 10 bases, with 9 bases left in between. Germline V gene sequence: CDR1 MNHEY, CDR2 SVGEGT. The CDR3 runs to 12 residues. Here the CDR3 reads CASSYIGEEQFF. CDR3 DNA sequence: TGTGCCAGCAGTTACATTGGAGAGGAGCAGTTCTTC.

V gene TRBV7-8 combines with J gene TRBJ2-1; TRBD1 aligns across 8 bases. Unmatched junction bases numbered 10, after V lost 8 bases and J lost 7 bases. Germline V gene data show CDR1 as SGHVS and CDR2 as FQNEAQ. This CDR3 is built from 14 residues. CDR3: CASGRQGRTNEQFF. The CDR3 bases are TGTGCCAGCGGCAGACAGGGGAGGACAAATGAGCAGTTCTTC.

This clone was counted a few times. The chain recombines TRBV7-9 with TRBJ1-1; D not certain. From germline, CDR1 is SEHNR and CDR2 FQNEAQ (reference sequence). V lost 3 bases, J lost 5 bases, and 7 bases lay in between. The CDR3 is 12 residues long. CDR3 nucleotides: TGTGCCAGCAGCTTTGCGATAACTGAAGCTTTCTTT. Translated: CASSFAITEAFF.

V usage is TRBV4-1 and J usage is TRBJ2-2, with D uncertain. V was clipped by 7 bases and J by 2 bases, with 11 bases between them. The germline CDR1 and CDR2 sequences are MGHRA and YSYEKL. The CDR3 spans 14 residues. This CDR3 is CASTPSGNTGELFF. DNA for the CDR3: TGCGCCAGCACCCCAAGTGGCAACACCGGGGAGCTGTTTTTT.

The chain couples TRBV7-9 to TRBJ2-7, with 7 bases identical to TRBD1. The germline V gene has CDR1 SEHNR and CDR2 FQNEAQ (reference sequence). Trimming took 4 bases from V and 7 from J; bases not matched to a gene: 13. CDR3 size: 15 residues. CDR3 DNA: TGTGCCAGCAGCTCCGACAGGGTAGTAGGGTATGAGCAGTACTTC. Translated, it gives CASSSDRVVGYEQYF.

The gene calls are TRBV7-2 and TRBJ2-1; 10 bases align to TRBD2. Germline V CDR1 and CDR2: SGHTA, FQGNSA. The CDR3 is 17 residues long. Trimming cost V 5 bases and J 1 base; bases outside gene matches: 8. The DNA for the CDR3 is TGTGCCAGCAGCCATCGTTTAGCGGGAGGTTCCTACAATGAGCAGTTCTTC. Protein product: CASSHRLAGGSYNEQFF.

In this sample, this clone turned up once. The chain recombines TRBV11-3 with TRBJ1-1; D is ambiguous. Trimming pared 0 bases from V and 1 base from J, leaving 3 bases between. The germline gives CDR1 SGHNT, CDR2 YENEEA. The length of the CDR3 is 13 residues. The CDR3 nucleotides read TGTGCCAGCAGCTTAGACGGGAACACTGAAGCTTTCTTT. Translation: CASSLDGNTEAFF.

V gene TRBV5-4 combines with J gene TRBJ2-7; 10 positions agree with TRBD2. Trimming cost V 4 bases and J 5 bases; bases outside gene matches: 9. Germline values: CDR1 SGHNT, CDR2 YYREEE (reference sequence). This CDR3 is 15 amino acids long. CDR3 loop: CASSPWSSGRDEQYF. CDR3 in DNA: TGTGCCAGCAGCCCTTGGTCCAGCGGGAGGGACGAGCAGTACTTC.

CDR3 region: CASSFKETQYF. CDR3 bases: TGTGCCAGCAGCTTTAAAGAGACCCAGTACTTC. The V gene is TRBV7-8, the J gene TRBJ2-5; D uncertain. The CDR3 has 11 amino acids. Trimming pared 3 bases from V and 3 bases from J, leaving 2 bases between. Germline CDR1 is SGHVS and CDR2 is FQNEAQ.

Of note for this clone: In the same sample, other DNA sequences code for this CDR3. The V call is TRBV18, the J call TRBJ2-5, with D unclear. The ends were cut back, 3 bases at V and 0 bases at J, with 2 bases in the middle. In germline, CDR1 is KGHSH, CDR2 LQKENI. CDR3 length: 12 amino acids. CDR3 DNA: TGTGCCAGCTCACCCAACCAAGAGACCCAGTACTTC. Translated: CASSPNQETQYF.